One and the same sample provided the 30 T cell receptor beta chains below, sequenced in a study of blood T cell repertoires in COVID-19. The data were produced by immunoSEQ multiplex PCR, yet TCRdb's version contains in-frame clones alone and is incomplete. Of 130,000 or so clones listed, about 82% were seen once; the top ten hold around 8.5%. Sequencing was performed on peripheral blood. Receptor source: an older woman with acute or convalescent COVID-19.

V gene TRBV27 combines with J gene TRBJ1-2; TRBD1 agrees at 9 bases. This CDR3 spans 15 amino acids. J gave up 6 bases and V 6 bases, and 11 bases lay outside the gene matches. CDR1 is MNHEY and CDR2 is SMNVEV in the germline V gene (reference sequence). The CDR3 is CASSLRGTGFNGYTF. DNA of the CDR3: TGTGCCAGCAGCTTAAGGGGGACAGGGTTTAATGGCTACACCTTC.

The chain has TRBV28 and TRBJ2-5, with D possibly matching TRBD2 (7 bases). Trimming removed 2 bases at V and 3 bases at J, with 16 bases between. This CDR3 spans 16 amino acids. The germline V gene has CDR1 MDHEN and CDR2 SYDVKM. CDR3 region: CASSLPRGAGEETQYF. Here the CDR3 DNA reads TGTGCCAGCAGTTTACCCCGGGGGGCGGGGGAAGAGACCCAGTACTTC.

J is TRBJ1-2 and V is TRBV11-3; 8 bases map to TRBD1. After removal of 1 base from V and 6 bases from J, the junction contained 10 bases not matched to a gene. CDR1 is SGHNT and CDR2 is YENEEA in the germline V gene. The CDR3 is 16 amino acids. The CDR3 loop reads CASSLGTRGRIDGYTF. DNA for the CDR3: TGTGCCAGCAGCTTAGGGACCAGGGGGCGCATCGATGGCTACACCTTC.

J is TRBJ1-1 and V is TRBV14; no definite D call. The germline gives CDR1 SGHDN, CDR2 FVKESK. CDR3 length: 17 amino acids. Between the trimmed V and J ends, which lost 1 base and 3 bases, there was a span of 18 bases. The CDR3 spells CASSQGVSGPMDTEAFF. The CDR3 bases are TGTGCCAGCAGCCAAGGGGTTTCAGGCCCAATGGACACTGAAGCTTTCTTT.

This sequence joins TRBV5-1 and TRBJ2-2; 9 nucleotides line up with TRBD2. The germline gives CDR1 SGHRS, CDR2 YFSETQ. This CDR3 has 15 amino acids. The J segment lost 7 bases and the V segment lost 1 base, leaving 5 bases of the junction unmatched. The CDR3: CASSLLAGYGGELFF. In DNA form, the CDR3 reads TGCGCCAGCAGCTTGCTAGCGGGGTACGGCGGGGAGCTGTTTTTT. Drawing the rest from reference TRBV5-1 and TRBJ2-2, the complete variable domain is KAGVTQTPRYLIKTRGQQVTLSCSPISGHRSVSWYQQTPGQGLQFLFEYFSETQRNKGNFPGRFSGRQFSNSRSEMNVSTLELGDSALYLCASSLLAGYGGELFFGEGSRLTVL.

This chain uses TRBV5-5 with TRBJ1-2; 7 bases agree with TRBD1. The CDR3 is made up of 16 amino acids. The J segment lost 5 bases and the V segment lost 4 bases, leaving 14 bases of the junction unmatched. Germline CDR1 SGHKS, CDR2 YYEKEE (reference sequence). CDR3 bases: TGTGCCAGCAGCCCCCTATTTTGGCTGGACAGGTATGGCTACACCTTC. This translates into CASSPLFWLDRYGYTF.

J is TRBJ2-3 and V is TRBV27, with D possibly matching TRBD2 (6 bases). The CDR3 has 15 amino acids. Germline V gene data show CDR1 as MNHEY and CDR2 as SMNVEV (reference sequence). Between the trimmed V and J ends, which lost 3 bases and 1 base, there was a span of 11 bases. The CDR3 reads CASSLGGLGTDTQYF. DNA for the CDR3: TGTGCCAGCAGTTTGGGGGGTCTGGGCACAGATACGCAGTATTTT.

This chain's CDR3 is CASSQEGRNTEAFF. The CDR3 DNA reads as TGCGCCAGCAGCCAAGAAGGGAGGAACACTGAAGCTTTCTTT. The chain uses TRBV4-1 and TRBJ1-1; the D is unclear. V was shortened by 0 bases and J by 1 base, with 6 bases between the two germline ends. The CDR3 runs to 14 residues. CDR1 MGHRA and CDR2 YSYEKL come from the germline V gene.

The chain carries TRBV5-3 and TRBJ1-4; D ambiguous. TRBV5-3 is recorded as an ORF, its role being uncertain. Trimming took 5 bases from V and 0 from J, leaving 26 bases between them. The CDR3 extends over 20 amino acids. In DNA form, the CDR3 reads TGTGCCAGAAGAGACCCAATTTCCTCTTTGGTCGGGGCAACTAATGAAAAACTGTTTTTT. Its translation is CARRDPISSLVGATNEKLFF.

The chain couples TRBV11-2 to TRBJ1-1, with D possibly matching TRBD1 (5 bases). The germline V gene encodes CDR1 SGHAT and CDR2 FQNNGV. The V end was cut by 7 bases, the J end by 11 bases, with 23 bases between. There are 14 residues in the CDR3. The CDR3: CASNSGSPMGRAFF. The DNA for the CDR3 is TGTGCCAGCAACTCCGGGTCGCCGATGGGGCGGGCTTTCTTT.

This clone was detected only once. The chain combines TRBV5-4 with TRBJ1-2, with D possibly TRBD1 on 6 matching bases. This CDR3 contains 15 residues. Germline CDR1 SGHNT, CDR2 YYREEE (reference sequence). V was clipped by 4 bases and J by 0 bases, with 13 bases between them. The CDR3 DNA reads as TGTGCCAGCAGCGCCCAGGGGACCGCTAACTATGGCTACACCTTC. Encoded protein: CASSAQGTANYGYTF.

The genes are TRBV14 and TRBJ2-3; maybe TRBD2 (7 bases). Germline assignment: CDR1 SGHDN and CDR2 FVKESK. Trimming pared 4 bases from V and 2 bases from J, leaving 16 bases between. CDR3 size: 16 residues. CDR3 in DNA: TGTGCCAGCAGCCCCCTTGCGGGGGCCCTCACAGATACGCAGTATTTT. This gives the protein CASSPLAGALTDTQYF.

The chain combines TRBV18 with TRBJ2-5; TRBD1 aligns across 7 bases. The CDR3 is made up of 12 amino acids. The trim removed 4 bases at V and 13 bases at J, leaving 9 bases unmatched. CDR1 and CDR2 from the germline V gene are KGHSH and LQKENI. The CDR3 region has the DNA TGTGCCAGCTCACAAAACCGGGACAGCTTGTACTTC. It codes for CASSQNRDSLYF.

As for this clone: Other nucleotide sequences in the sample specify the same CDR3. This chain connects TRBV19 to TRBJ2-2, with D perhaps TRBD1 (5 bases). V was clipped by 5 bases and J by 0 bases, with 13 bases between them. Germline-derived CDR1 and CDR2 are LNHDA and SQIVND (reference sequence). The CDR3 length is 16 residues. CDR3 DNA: TGTGCCAGTAGTCCCAGACAGCCAGCGAACACCGGGGAGCTGTTTTTT. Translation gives CASSPRQPANTGELFF.

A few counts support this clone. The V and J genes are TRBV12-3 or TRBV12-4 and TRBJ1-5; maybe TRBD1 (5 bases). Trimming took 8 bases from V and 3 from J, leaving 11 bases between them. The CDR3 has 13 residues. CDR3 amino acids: CASSGGINQPQHF. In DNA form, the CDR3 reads TGTGCCAGCTCGGGGGGTATCAATCAGCCCCAGCATTTT.

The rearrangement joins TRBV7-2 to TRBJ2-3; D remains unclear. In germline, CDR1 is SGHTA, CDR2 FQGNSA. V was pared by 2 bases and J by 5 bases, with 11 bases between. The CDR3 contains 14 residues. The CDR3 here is CASSLTYFEDTQYF. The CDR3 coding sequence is TGTGCCAGCAGCTTAACTTATTTCGAAGATACGCAGTATTTT. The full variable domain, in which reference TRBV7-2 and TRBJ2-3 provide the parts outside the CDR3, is GAGVSQSPSNKVTEKGKDVELRCDPISGHTALYWYRQSLGQGLEFLIYFQGNSAPDKSGLPSDRFSAERTGGSVSTLTIQRTQQEDSAVYLCASSLTYFEDTQYFGPGTRLTVL.

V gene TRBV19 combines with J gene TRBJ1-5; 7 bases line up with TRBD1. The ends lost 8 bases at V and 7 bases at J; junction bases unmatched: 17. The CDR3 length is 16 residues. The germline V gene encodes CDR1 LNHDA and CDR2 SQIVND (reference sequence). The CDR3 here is CASLKGAERGGQPQHF. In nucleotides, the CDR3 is TGTGCCAGTCTGAAGGGGGCCGAACGCGGGGGGCAGCCCCAGCATTTT.

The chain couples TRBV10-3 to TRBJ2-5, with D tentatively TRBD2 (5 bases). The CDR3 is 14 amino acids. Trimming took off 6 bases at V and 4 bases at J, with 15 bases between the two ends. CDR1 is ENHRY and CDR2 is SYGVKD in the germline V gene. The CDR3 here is CAISDYLLGETQYF. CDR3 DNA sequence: TGTGCCATCAGCGACTACCTCCTCGGAGAGACCCAGTACTTC.

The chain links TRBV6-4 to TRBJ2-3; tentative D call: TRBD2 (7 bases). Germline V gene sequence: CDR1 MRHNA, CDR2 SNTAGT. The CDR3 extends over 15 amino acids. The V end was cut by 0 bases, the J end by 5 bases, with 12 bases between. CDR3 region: CASSDSAGARDTQYF. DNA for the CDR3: TGTGCCAGCAGTGACTCCGCGGGGGCCCGAGATACGCAGTATTTT.

This CDR3 is CASSVSAGVNTGELFF. In nucleotides, the CDR3 is TGTGCCAGCTCGGTATCTGCGGGGGTAAACACCGGGGAGCTGTTTTTT. The V and J genes are TRBV18 and TRBJ2-2; 7 positions agree with TRBD2. This CDR3 region has 16 residues. Trimming cost V 6 bases and J 2 bases; bases outside gene matches: 9. Germline values: CDR1 KGHSH, CDR2 LQKENI.

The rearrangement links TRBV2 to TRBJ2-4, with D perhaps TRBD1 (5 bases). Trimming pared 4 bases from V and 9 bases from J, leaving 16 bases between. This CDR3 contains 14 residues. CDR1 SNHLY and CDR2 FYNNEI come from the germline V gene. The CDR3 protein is CASSVRQLSGIQYF. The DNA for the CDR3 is TGTGCCAGCAGTGTAAGACAGTTAAGTGGCATTCAGTACTTC.

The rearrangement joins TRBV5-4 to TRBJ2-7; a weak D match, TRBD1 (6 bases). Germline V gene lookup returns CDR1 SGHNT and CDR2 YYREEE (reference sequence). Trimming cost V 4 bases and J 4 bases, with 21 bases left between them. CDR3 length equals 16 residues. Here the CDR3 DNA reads TGTGCCAGCAGCACACCCGGGACAAGGGATTCTTACGAGCAGTACTTC. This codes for CASSTPGTRDSYEQYF. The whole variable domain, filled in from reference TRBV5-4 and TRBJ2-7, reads ETGVTQSPTHLIKTRGQQVTLRCSSQSGHNTVSWYQQALGQGPQFIFQYYREEENGRGNFPPRFSGLQFPNYSSELNVNALELDDSALYLCASSTPGTRDSYEQYFGPGTRLTVT.

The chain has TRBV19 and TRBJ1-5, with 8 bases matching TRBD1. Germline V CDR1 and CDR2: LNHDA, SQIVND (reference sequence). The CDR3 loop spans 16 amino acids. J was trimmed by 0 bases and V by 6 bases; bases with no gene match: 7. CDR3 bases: TGTGCCAGTAGCGGGACAGGAAGATATAGCAATCAGCCCCAGCATTTT. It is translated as CASSGTGRYSNQPQHF.

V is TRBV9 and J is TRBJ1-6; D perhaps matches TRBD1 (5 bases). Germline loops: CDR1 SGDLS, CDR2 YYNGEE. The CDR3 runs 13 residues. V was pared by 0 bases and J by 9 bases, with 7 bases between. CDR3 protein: CASSVGQSSPLHF. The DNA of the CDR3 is TGTGCCAGCAGCGTAGGACAGAGTTCACCCCTCCACTTT.

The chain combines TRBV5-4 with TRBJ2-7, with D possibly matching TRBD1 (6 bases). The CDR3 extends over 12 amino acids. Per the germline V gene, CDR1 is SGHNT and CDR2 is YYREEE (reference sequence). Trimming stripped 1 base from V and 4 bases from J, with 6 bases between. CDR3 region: CASSLQGYEQYF. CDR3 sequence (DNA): TGTGCCAGCAGCTTGCAGGGGTACGAGCAGTACTTC.

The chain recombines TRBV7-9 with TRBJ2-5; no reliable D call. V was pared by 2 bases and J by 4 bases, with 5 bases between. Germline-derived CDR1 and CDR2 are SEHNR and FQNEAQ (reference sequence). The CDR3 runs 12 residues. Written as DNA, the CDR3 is TGTGCCAGCAGCTTAATCAGAGAGACCCAGTACTTC. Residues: CASSLIRETQYF.

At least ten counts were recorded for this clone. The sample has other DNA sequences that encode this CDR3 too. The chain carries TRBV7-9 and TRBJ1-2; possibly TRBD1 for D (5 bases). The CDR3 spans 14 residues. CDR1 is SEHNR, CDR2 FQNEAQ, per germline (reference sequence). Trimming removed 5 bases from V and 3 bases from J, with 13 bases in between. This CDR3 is CASSRGEGHYGYTF. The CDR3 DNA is TGTGCCAGCAGCCGGGGGGAGGGGCACTATGGCTACACCTTC. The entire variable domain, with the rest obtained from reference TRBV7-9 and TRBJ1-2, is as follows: DTGVSQNPRHKITKRGQNVTFRCDPISEHNRLYWYRQTLGQGPEFLTYFQNEAQLEKSRLLSDRFSAERPKGSFSTLEIQRTEQGDSAMYLCASSRGEGHYGYTFGSGTRLTVV.

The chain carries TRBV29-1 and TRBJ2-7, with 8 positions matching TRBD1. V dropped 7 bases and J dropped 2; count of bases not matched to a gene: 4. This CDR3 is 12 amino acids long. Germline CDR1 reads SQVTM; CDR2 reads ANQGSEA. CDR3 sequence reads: CSGGQGAYEQYF. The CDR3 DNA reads TGCAGCGGAGGACAGGGCGCCTACGAGCAGTACTTC.

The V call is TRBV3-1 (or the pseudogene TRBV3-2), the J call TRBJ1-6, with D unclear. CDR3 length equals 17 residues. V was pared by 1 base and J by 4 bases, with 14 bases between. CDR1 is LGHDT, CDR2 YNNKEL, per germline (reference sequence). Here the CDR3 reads CASSQGPEVGYNSPLHF. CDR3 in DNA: TGTGCCAGCAGCCAAGGCCCGGAGGTAGGGTATAATTCACCCCTCCACTTT.

The CDR3 protein is CASSLQGRDYGYTF. CDR3 nucleotide sequence: TGTGCCAGCAGCTTACAGGGGAGGGACTATGGCTACACCTTC. The rearrangement uses TRBV7-2 and TRBJ1-2; possibly TRBD1 for D (6 bases). Trimming stripped 2 bases from V and 3 bases from J, with 10 bases between. Germline assignment: CDR1 SGHTA and CDR2 FQGNSA. This CDR3 is built from 14 residues.